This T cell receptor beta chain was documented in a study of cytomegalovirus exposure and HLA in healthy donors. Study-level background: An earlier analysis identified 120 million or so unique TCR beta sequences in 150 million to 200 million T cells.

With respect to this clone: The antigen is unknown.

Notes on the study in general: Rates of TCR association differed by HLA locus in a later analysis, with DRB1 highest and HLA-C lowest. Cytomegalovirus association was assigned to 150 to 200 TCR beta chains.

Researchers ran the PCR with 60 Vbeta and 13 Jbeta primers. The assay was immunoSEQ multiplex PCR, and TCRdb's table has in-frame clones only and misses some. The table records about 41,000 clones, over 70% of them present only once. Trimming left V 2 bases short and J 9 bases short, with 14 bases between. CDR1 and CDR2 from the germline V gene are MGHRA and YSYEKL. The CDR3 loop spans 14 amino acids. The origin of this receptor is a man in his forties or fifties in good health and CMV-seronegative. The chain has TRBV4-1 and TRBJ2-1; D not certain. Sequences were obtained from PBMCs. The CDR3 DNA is TGCGCCAGCAGCCAACGTCTCGAAGGCGGTGAGCAGTTCTTC. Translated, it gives CASSQRLEGGEQFF.